The entry below describes one TCR beta chain. The target antigen is unknown. The V gene end was trimmed by 5 bases and the J gene end by 11 bases; junction bases not matched to a gene: 14. This CDR3 comprises 14 residues. From germline, CDR1 is MNHEY and CDR2 SMNVEV (reference sequence). This entry belongs to a study of cytomegalovirus exposure and HLA in healthy donors. General study points: Among the CMV-associated chains, a few were confirmed in vitro as specific for CMV antigens.

Primers included in the PCR were 60 Vbeta and 13 Jbeta primers. Assay used: immunoSEQ multiplex PCR; TCRdb lists only in-frame clones, some missing. The data hold some 130,000 clones, with approximately 84% observed a single time. This TCR was recovered from a boy aged 2 to 10 in good health and CMV-seronegative. Sequenced input: PBMCs. The V and J genes are TRBV27 and TRBJ2-5; TRBD1 matches at 7 bases. This CDR3 is CASSQTTGPEEQYF. CDR3 bases: TGTGCCAGCAGTCAAACGACAGGGCCCGAAGAGCAGTACTTC.